This note documents a single T cell receptor (beta chain) sequence. Its cognate antigen is unknown. This specimen belongs to a study of cytomegalovirus exposure and HLA in healthy donors. Broader study findings: Association of under 20,000 TCR beta sequences with HLA alleles was found at 0.05 false discovery rate in a later analysis.

Primers: 60 Vbeta forward and 13 Jbeta reverse. TCRdb keeps only in-frame clones here, not all; method: immunoSEQ multiplex PCR. The sample lists 140,000 to 150,000 clones; 80% to 85% were seen once. Source material: PBMCs. This clonotype was obtained from a male donor in good health and CMV-seronegative.

The CDR3 DNA reads TGTGCCAGTATGTCACAGGGATCGTACTCAACTAATGAAAAACTGTTTTTT. Its translation: CASMSQGSYSTNEKLFF. The rearrangement links TRBV19 to TRBJ1-4; D possibly corresponds to TRBD1 (6 bases). Germline-derived CDR1 and CDR2 are LNHDA and SQIVND (reference sequence). V dropped 7 bases and J dropped 0 bases, with 18 bases sitting between them. CDR3 length: 17 amino acids.